This passage covers 32 T cell receptor beta chains from one sample sequenced in a study of T cells of healthy individuals (dated by TCRdb to 2017 to 2018). The method was 5' RACE. The instrument was an Illumina MiSeq. The public reads were reprocessed in TCRdb via fastp at Q25 and MiXCR, keeping in-frame beta chains. All rows with the same CDR3 protein become a single entry with the most common DNA and genes. Within this sample are nearly 100,000 distinct CDR3 sequences, with approximately 15% of them counted one time only. About 6.2% of the sample rests with the top ten. These receptors were collected from a human donor in good health.

The gene calls are TRBV21-1 and TRBJ2-7. TRBV21-1 is termed a pseudogene. CDR3 size: 14 residues. CDR3 residues: CASSKGIGTYEQYF. CDR3 sequence (DNA): TGTGCCAGCAGCAAAGGAATAGGGACCTACGAGCAGTACTTC.

As to this clonotype: With a much larger clone just one base away, this may be a read error. The chain uses TRBV28 and TRBJ2-7, with a tentative D call TRBD1 (5 bases). The germline V gene encodes CDR1 MDHEN and CDR2 SYDVKM. There are 13 residues in the CDR3. The CDR3: CVSPRVSSYEQYF. Here the CDR3 DNA reads TGTGTCTCGCCCAGGGTTTCCTCCTACGAGCAGTACTTC.

This clonotype has a count of ten or more. One end of the junction is discordant with germline, which a read error may explain. The chain links TRBV7-7 to TRBJ2-5; 9 bases line up with TRBD1. The germline gives CDR1 SSHAT, CDR2 FNYEAQ (reference sequence). The CDR3 spans 15 residues. CDR3 DNA: TGTGCTAGCAGCTTGGGACAGGGAACCCAAGAGACCCAGTACTTC. Encoded protein: CASSLGQGTQETQYF.

This clonotype was seen many times. The CDR3 sequence is CASSLYHWGTSGDLDSPDTQYF. For the CDR3, the DNA is TGTGCCAGCAGTTTATACCATTGGGGGACTAGCGGGGACTTAGACTCCCCAGATACGCAGTATTTT. The chain uses TRBV28 and TRBJ2-3, with 13 nucleotides matching TRBD2. The CDR3 runs to 22 residues. In germline, CDR1 is MDHEN, CDR2 SYDVKM. After removal of 1 base from V and 4 bases from J, the junction contained 20 bases not matched to a gene.

The chain couples TRBV2 to TRBJ2-2, with D perhaps being TRBD1 or TRBD2 (5 bases each). The CDR3 extends over 11 amino acids. V was cut by 9 bases and J by 6 bases, with 8 bases left in between. Germline V gene sequence: CDR1 SNHLY, CDR2 FYNNEI. Here the CDR3 reads CASGGAGELFF. In nucleotides, the CDR3 is TGTGCCAGTGGGGGTGCCGGGGAGCTGTTTTTT.

For this clonotype: A read error is possible here, since a much larger clone lies one base away. This chain connects TRBV28 to TRBJ2-6; D possibly uses TRBD1 or TRBD2 (5 bases each). The CDR3 has 18 amino acids. Germline V gives CDR1 MDHEN, CDR2 SYDVKM. The CDR3 nucleotides are TGTGCCAGCAGATCCGGGACGGTTCTACTCTCTTGGGCCAACGTCCTGACTTTC. Its translation is CASRSGTVLLSWANVLTF. The full variable domain, with the rest looked up from reference TRBV28 and TRBJ2-6, is DVKVTQSSRYLVKRTGEKVFLECVQDMDHENMFWYRQDPGLGLRLIYFSYDVKMKEKGDIPEGYSVSREKKERFSLILESASTNQTSMYLCASRSGTVLLSWANVLTFGAGSRLTVL.

The chain recombines TRBV7-3 with TRBJ2-1; no clear D gene. Germline V gene data show CDR1 as SGHTA and CDR2 as FQGTGA. V lost 2 bases to trimming and J lost 7 bases, with 6 bases between them. This CDR3 is built from 12 residues. The CDR3 DNA sequence: TGTGCCAGCAGCTTACGGCGGAATGAGCAGTTCTTC. Protein: CASSLRRNEQFF.

The chain carries TRBV27 and TRBJ2-1; D ambiguous. The CDR3 covers 15 residues. Trimming removed 3 bases at V and 5 bases at J, with 14 bases between. Germline CDR1 is MNHEY and CDR2 is SMNVEV (reference sequence). CDR3 DNA: TGTGCCAGCAGTTTTATGCGACTTAGCCACAATGAGCAGTTCTTC. Translated, it gives CASSFMRLSHNEQFF.

The V gene is TRBV3-1, the J gene TRBJ2-7; TRBD1 matches 7 bases. V lost 3 bases to trimming and J lost 3 bases; unmatched junction nucleotides: 2. This CDR3 region has 13 residues. Germline V gene sequence: CDR1 LGHDT, CDR2 YNNKEL (reference sequence). This CDR3 is CASSHRGSYEQYF. DNA for the CDR3: TGTGCCAGCAGCCACAGGGGGAGCTACGAGCAGTACTTC.

This clonotype was recorded at least ten times. V gene TRBV11-2 combines with J gene TRBJ2-3; a weak D match, TRBD2 (5 bases). Germline V gives CDR1 SGHAT, CDR2 FQNNGV. The CDR3 runs 13 residues. With 5 bases removed from V and 5 bases from J, the gap between germline ends came to 11 bases. The CDR3 DNA follows: TGTGCCAGCAGCCCAGGACTGGTAGATACGCAGTATTTT. Protein: CASSPGLVDTQYF.

This clonotype was seen a few times. The chain carries TRBV5-5 and TRBJ2-6; D gene ambiguous. This CDR3 has 14 residues. Trimming took 7 bases from V and 0 from J, leaving 8 bases between them. CDR1 and CDR2 (germline): SGHKS, YYEKEE (reference sequence). The CDR3 sequence is CASRSTSGANVLTF. DNA of the CDR3: TGTGCCAGCCGAAGTACCTCTGGGGCCAACGTCCTGACTTTC.

Only a few counts were recorded for this clonotype. V and J are TRBV28 and TRBJ1-2; D gene ambiguous. CDR3 length: 17 amino acids. Trimming removed 2 bases from V and 4 bases from J, with 20 bases in between. From germline, CDR1 is MDHEN and CDR2 SYDVKM. The CDR3 loop is CASSLPALALPTYGYTF. CDR3 bases: TGTGCCAGCAGTTTACCCGCGTTGGCCCTCCCTACCTATGGCTACACCTTC.

The gene calls are TRBV7-9 and TRBJ2-1, with D tentatively TRBD1 (6 bases). Germline V CDR1 and CDR2: SEHNR, FQNEAQ (reference sequence). The V end was cut by 4 bases, the J end by 9 bases, with 10 bases between. There are 12 residues in the CDR3. The CDR3 nucleotides read TGTGCCAGCAGCTCACAGGGAACTGAGCAGTTCTTC. This codes for CASSSQGTEQFF.

In its sample, this clonotype was seen a few times. The V call is TRBV28, the J call TRBJ2-1; 8 bases are shared with TRBD1. V was pared by 1 base and J by 4 bases, with 6 bases of the junction left unmatched. The germline gives CDR1 MDHEN, CDR2 SYDVKM. The CDR3 is made up of 16 amino acids. The DNA of the CDR3 is TGTGCCAGCAGTTTATTCTGGACAGGGAAATACAATGAGCAGTTCTTC. Translating gives CASSLFWTGKYNEQFF. The full variable domain, its missing parts supplied by reference TRBV28 and TRBJ2-1, is DVKVTQSSRYLVKRTGEKVFLECVQDMDHENMFWYRQDPGLGLRLIYFSYDVKMKEKGDIPEGYSVSREKKERFSLILESASTNQTSMYLCASSLFWTGKYNEQFFGPGTRLTVL.

The sample holds many counts of this clonotype. This chain connects TRBV28 to TRBJ1-1, with D perhaps TRBD1 (5 bases). CDR3 size: 14 residues. V was cut by 6 bases and J by 3 bases, with 14 bases left in between. Germline assignment: CDR1 MDHEN and CDR2 SYDVKM. As DNA, the CDR3 is TGTGCCAGCAGCCCCCCCGACAGAGACACTGAAGCTTTCTTT. Its translation: CASSPPDRDTEAFF.

As regards this clonotype: A much bigger clone sits one base away, suggesting this may be a read error. The rearrangement links TRBV6-1 to TRBJ2-1; 8 bases map to TRBD2. The CDR3 sequence is 15 residues long. Germline V gene lookup returns CDR1 MNHNS and CDR2 SASEGT. CDR3 sequence reads: CASSELTGGHNEQLF. Here the CDR3 DNA reads TGTGCCAGCAGTGAATTGACGGGGGGGCACAATGAGCAGCTCTTC.

This rearrangement joins TRBV28 to TRBJ1-2; TRBD1 agrees at 7 bases. Unmatched junction bases numbered 5, after V lost 8 bases and J lost 2 bases. The CDR3 runs to 13 residues. Looked up from germline, CDR1 is MDHEN and CDR2 is SYDVKM. The CDR3 reads CASGDSLNYGYTF. The DNA of the CDR3 is TGTGCCAGCGGGGACAGCTTAAACTATGGCTACACCTTC.

This chain joins TRBV6-5 and TRBJ2-2; D is perhaps TRBD2 (5 bases). Trimming shortened V by 7 bases and J by 5 bases, and 20 bases separated the two germline ends. Germline V gene data show CDR1 as MNHEY and CDR2 as SVGAGI. The CDR3 is made up of 16 amino acids. CDR3 DNA: TGTGCCAGCAACCCCTGGGAAACCTCGGGAACCGGGGAGCTGTTTTTT. This encodes CASNPWETSGTGELFF.

This chain connects TRBV18 to TRBJ2-1; 13 bases fit TRBD2. Per the germline V gene, CDR1 is KGHSH and CDR2 is LQKENI. V shed 3 bases and J 8 bases; nucleotides not matched to a gene: 1. The CDR3 loop spans 14 amino acids. Here the CDR3 DNA reads TGTGCCAGCTCACCCGGACTAGCGGGAGATGAGCAGTTCTTC. Translating gives CASSPGLAGDEQFF.

This clonotype was seen many times. The chain joins TRBV5-1 to TRBJ1-2; TRBD1 might be the D (5 bases). The V and J ends lost 0 bases and 8 bases respectively, with 14 bases between them. CDR1 is SGHRS, CDR2 YFSETQ, per germline. This CDR3 region has 14 residues. CDR3 in DNA: TGCGCCAGCAGCTTGGACAGGACGGCCAGAGGCTACACCTTC. Amino acid sequence: CASSLDRTARGYTF.

This clonotype has at least ten counts. The chain combines TRBV29-1 with TRBJ2-1; TRBD1 might be the D (5 bases). This CDR3 region has 16 residues. Germline V gene lookup returns CDR1 SQVTM and CDR2 ANQGSEA. V lost 8 bases to trimming and J lost 0 bases, with 20 bases between them. As DNA, the CDR3 is TGCAGCTTCCAGTCCCATATAGGGGCCTCCTACAATGAGCAGTTCTTC. Translation: CSFQSHIGASYNEQFF.

This clonotype was seen a handful of times. The genes are TRBV20-1 and TRBJ1-5, with D maybe TRBD1 (5 bases). Trimming pared 6 bases from V and 4 bases from J, leaving 16 bases between. This CDR3 comprises 14 residues. Germline V gives CDR1 DFQATT, CDR2 SNEGSKA (reference sequence). The CDR3 DNA reads TGCAGTGCCCGCCGGGAGGCAGGGAATCAGCCCCAGCATTTT. Amino acid sequence: CSARREAGNQPQHF.

This clonotype was counted at least ten times. This chain connects TRBV29-1 to TRBJ2-1; the D call may be TRBD1 or TRBD2 (5 bases each). Germline V gives CDR1 SQVTM, CDR2 ANQGSEA. The V gene lost 4 bases and the J gene lost 0 bases, with 10 bases spanning the gap. The CDR3 has 14 amino acids. For the CDR3, the DNA is TGCAGCGTTGTCGGGGCCCCCTCCTACAATGAGCAGTTCTTC. It encodes CSVVGAPSYNEQFF.

CDR3 sequence (DNA): TGTGCCAGCAGCCGGGGACTAGCGGCCGGGGAGCTGTTTTTT. This sequence encodes CASSRGLAAGELFF. The chain links TRBV7-2 to TRBJ2-2, with 11 bases that match TRBD2. This CDR3 has 14 amino acids. Germline lookup yields CDR1 SGHTA and CDR2 FQGNSA. Losses at the gene ends were 5 bases for V and 6 bases for J; bases not matched to a gene: 2.

The CDR3 DNA reads TGTGCCAGCAGGCTACCCGGCGGGGAGCTGTTTTTT. It specifies CASRLPGGELFF. This chain links TRBV28 with TRBJ2-2; D gene ambiguous. The CDR3 has 12 residues. The V end was cut by 6 bases, the J end by 7 bases, with 9 bases between. CDR1 and CDR2 from the germline V gene are MDHEN and SYDVKM. The whole variable domain, filled in from reference TRBV28 and TRBJ2-2, reads DVKVTQSSRYLVKRTGEKVFLECVQDMDHENMFWYRQDPGLGLRLIYFSYDVKMKEKGDIPEGYSVSREKKERFSLILESASTNQTSMYLCASRLPGGELFFGEGSRLTVL.

This clonotype has at least ten counts. The genes are TRBV28 and TRBJ2-1, with 11 bases lining up with TRBD1. CDR3 size: 17 residues. V shed 5 bases and J 7 bases; nucleotides not matched to a gene: 13. CDR1 MDHEN and CDR2 SYDVKM come from the germline V gene. The CDR3 sequence: CASSAPFWDRGSNEQFF. The CDR3 nucleotides are TGTGCCAGCAGTGCCCCTTTCTGGGACAGGGGGTCTAATGAGCAGTTCTTC.

The table lists this clonotype with many counts. CDR3 region: CASSPGGGRATNEKLFF. In nucleotides, the CDR3 is TGTGCCAGCAGCCCTGGGGGGGGTCGAGCAACTAATGAAAAACTGTTTTTT. The V call is TRBV7-9, the J call TRBJ1-4, with D perhaps matching TRBD1 (5 bases). Trimming shortened V by 5 bases and J by 0 bases, and 16 bases separated the two germline ends. This CDR3 spans 17 amino acids. From germline, CDR1 is SEHNR and CDR2 FQNEAQ (reference sequence).

In this sample, this clonotype turned up many times. The V call is TRBV6-1, the J call TRBJ2-2; 9 nucleotides line up with TRBD1. CDR1 is MNHNS and CDR2 is SASEGT in the germline V gene. V dropped 1 base and J dropped 6; count of bases not matched to a gene: 3. The CDR3 has 15 amino acids. As DNA, the CDR3 is TGTGCCAGCAGTGAAGTGACAGGGGGTTCCGGGGAGCTGTTTTTT. Residues: CASSEVTGGSGELFF.

This clonotype was found many times. The rearrangement uses TRBV20-1 and TRBJ2-2; D call uncertain. Trimming took off 3 bases at V and 8 bases at J, with 10 bases between the two ends. Germline V CDR1 and CDR2: DFQATT, SNEGSKA (reference sequence). The CDR3 extends over 12 amino acids. CDR3 DNA sequence: TGCAGTGCTAGTCCCAGTCCGGGGGAGCTGTTTTTT. Amino acid sequence: CSASPSPGELFF.

The chain carries TRBV4-3 and TRBJ1-3, with 7 bases aligning to TRBD1. The CDR3 covers 16 residues. Germline values: CDR1 LGHNA, CDR2 YSLEER. The junction had 6 bases not matched to a gene; V was cut back by 2 bases and J by 2 bases. CDR3 DNA sequence: TGCGCCAGCAGCCAAACTCCGGACAGGCCTGGAAACACCATATATTTT. Its translation is CASSQTPDRPGNTIYF.

This clonotype occurred many times. V usage is TRBV19 and J usage is TRBJ2-7; TRBD2 aligns across 10 bases. Germline V gene data show CDR1 as LNHDA and CDR2 as SQIVND (reference sequence). The junction had 5 bases not matched to a gene; V was cut back by 4 bases and J by 2 bases. This CDR3 has 15 amino acids. DNA of the CDR3: TGTGCCAGTAGTAACCTAGCGGGAGACGCCTACGAGCAGTACTTC. The encoded protein is CASSNLAGDAYEQYF.

This clonotype was recorded at least ten times. The rearrangement uses TRBV27 and TRBJ2-2, with D hard to call. The CDR3 extends over 12 amino acids. Between the trimmed V and J ends, which lost 5 bases and 5 bases, there was a span of 6 bases. Germline loops: CDR1 MNHEY, CDR2 SMNVEV (reference sequence). CDR3 nucleotide sequence: TGTGCCAGCAGTGCACTTACCGGGGAGCTGTTTTTT. Translation: CASSALTGELFF.